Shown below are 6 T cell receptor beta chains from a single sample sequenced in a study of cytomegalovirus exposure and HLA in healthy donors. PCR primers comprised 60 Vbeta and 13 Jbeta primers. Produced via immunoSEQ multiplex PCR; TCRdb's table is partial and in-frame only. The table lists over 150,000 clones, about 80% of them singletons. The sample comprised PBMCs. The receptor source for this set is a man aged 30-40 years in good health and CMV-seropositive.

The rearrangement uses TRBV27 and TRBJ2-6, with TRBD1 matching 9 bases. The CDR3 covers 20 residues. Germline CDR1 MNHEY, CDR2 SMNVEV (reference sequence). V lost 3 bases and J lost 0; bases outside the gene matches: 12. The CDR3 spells CASSFQIQGADISGANVLTF. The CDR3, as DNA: TGTGCCAGCAGTTTCCAAATACAGGGGGCCGACATCTCTGGGGCCAACGTCCTGACTTTC.

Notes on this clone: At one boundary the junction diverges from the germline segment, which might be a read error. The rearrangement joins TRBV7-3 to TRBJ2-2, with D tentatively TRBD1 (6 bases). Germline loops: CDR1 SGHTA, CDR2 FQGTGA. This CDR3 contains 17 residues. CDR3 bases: TGCGCCAGCAGCCCCGTTGCAGGGGTCGTAAACACCGGGGAGCTGTTTTTT. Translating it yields CASSPVAGVVNTGELFF.

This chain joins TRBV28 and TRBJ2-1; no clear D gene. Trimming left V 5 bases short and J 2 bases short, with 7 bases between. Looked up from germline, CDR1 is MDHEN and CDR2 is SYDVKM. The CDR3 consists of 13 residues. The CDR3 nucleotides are TGTGCCAGCAGTCCCTTAACCTACAATGAGCAGTTCTTC. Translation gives CASSPLTYNEQFF.

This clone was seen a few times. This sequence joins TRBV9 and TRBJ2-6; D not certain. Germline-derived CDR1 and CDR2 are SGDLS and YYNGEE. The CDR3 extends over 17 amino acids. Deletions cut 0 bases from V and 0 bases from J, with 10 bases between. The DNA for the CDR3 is TGTGCCAGCAGCGTAGCTCCGCCTACCTCTGGGGCCAACGTCCTGACTTTC. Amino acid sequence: CASSVAPPTSGANVLTF.

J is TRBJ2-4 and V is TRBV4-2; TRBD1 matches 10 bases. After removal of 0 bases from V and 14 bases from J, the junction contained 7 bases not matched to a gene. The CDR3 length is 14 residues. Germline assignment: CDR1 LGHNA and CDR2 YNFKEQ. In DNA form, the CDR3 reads TGTGCCAGCAGCCAAGATAGGGACAGGGGAATCAAGTACTTC. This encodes CASSQDRDRGIKYF.

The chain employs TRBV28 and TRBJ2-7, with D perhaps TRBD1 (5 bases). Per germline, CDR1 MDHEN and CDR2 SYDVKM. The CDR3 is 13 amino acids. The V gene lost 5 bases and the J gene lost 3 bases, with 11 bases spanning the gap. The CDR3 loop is CASSPDTFYEQYF. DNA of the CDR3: TGTGCCAGCAGTCCGGACACCTTCTACGAGCAGTACTTC. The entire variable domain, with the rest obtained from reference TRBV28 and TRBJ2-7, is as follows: DVKVTQSSRYLVKRTGEKVFLECVQDMDHENMFWYRQDPGLGLRLIYFSYDVKMKEKGDIPEGYSVSREKKERFSLILESASTNQTSMYLCASSPDTFYEQYFGPGTRLTVT.